These T cell receptor beta chains were read from a single sample in a study of blood T cell repertoires in COVID-19. Profiling relied on immunoSEQ multiplex PCR, and the TCRdb table lists in-frame clones only, not all of them. The data contain 180,000 or so clones, about 86% of them singletons. Sequencing input: peripheral blood. These receptors were collected from a woman aged 55-69 years with COVID-19, enrolled during active disease. Both conserved end residues are part of each CDR3. Fields, in order: V gene, clone size, J gene, CDR3 protein. Clone size appears in some rows only: once, few, many, or a class for an expanded clone.

TRBV28	few	TRBJ1-1	CASSFGRTEAFF
TRBV6-5	NA	TRBJ2-7	CASSMTGYSYEQYF
TRBV4-1	NA	TRBJ1-4	CASSLRQATNEKLFF
TRBV7-6	few	TRBJ2-5	CASSLLGTIGRGGQETQYF
TRBV27	NA	TRBJ1-3	CASRLLGSSGNTIYF
TRBV10-3	NA	TRBJ2-7	CAISPGQGRVEQYF
TRBV5-6	NA	TRBJ1-2	CASRTRSRFYGYTF
TRBV28	once	TRBJ1-5	CASSFEGWNQPQHF
TRBV25-1	NA	TRBJ1-2	CASRRTGTGYGYTF
TRBV2	NA	TRBJ1-2	CADSTGYGYTF
TRBV5-1	NA	TRBJ2-1	CASSPGQGVANEQFF
TRBV14	NA	TRBJ1-3	CASSPGYRSGNTIYF
TRBV2	NA	TRBJ1-5	CASSEVGGYSNQPQHF
TRBV19	NA	TRBJ1-3	CASTARGTDSGNTIYF
TRBV7-2	NA	TRBJ2-4	CASAWLAGGAQAKNIQYF
TRBV6-2/TRBV6-3	NA	TRBJ1-5	CASSYRTGSTGSNQPQHF
TRBV7-7	NA	TRBJ1-3	CASSIRTGSPGNTIYF
TRBV2	few	TRBJ2-7	CASRRAGSYEQYF
TRBV6-6	NA	TRBJ1-5	CASKGQVQPQHF
TRBV15	NA	TRBJ2-7	CATSRDKADRGYEQYF
TRBV7-6	NA	TRBJ2-3	CASSLAGRDIDTQYF
TRBV7-9	once	TRBJ1-3	CASSFYTGLKGGNTIYF
TRBV20-1	once	TRBJ2-7	CSASVAGVYEQYF
TRBV3-1/TRBV3-2	NA	TRBJ1-2	CASSQDRPGMGYTF
TRBV5-1	few	TRBJ2-7	CASSLATGQQYF
TRBV11-2	NA	TRBJ1-4	CASSPGQDTNEKLFF
TRBV7-8	NA	TRBJ2-3	CASSLEVGGDTQYF
TRBV2	once	TRBJ2-7	CASRRDTDYEQYF
TRBV28	once	TRBJ2-3	CASSFLAGRSSDTQYF
TRBV7-9	NA	TRBJ2-7	CASSPRKRNYEQYF
TRBV5-1	NA	TRBJ2-7	CASSELDEQYF
TRBV14	NA	TRBJ2-5	CASSRKISGDQETQYF
TRBV5-4	NA	TRBJ2-3	CASSSPALGTDTQYF
TRBV7-6	NA	TRBJ1-6	CASSLGTEVTPLHF
TRBV27	NA	TRBJ1-3	CASSLQGRAGNTIYF
TRBV28	NA	TRBJ2-3	CASSFFLGLATDTQYF
TRBV24-1	NA	TRBJ1-1	CATSPSTGGSEAFF
TRBV9	once	TRBJ2-7	CASSPWGQNYEQYF
TRBV19	NA	TRBJ1-1	CASIPPGPRGTEAFF
TRBV19	NA	TRBJ1-2	CASSLNIGRSNYGYTF
TRBV7-2	NA	TRBJ2-3	CASSLTRTSGMWNTQYF
TRBV7-9	few	TRBJ2-2	CASSSGLAQNTGELFF
TRBV15	NA	TRBJ2-3	CATSRDRGLAADTQYF
TRBV18	NA	TRBJ2-1	CASSQRTGLNNEQFF
TRBV6-2/TRBV6-3	NA	TRBJ2-7	CASSTTSGFYEQYF
TRBV15	NA	TRBJ2-2	CATSLGLAGGSGGELFF
TRBV3-1/TRBV3-2	NA	TRBJ1-2	CASSQASGGTYGYTF
TRBV18	once	TRBJ1-3	CASSPEADTIYF
TRBV6-5	NA	TRBJ1-6	CASSYGGTVNSPLHF
TRBV7-9	NA	TRBJ2-7	CASGTDSRSSYEQYF
TRBV9	NA	TRBJ1-1	CASSVVGSTEAFF
TRBV5-1	NA	TRBJ1-1	CASSQTDRSDTEAFF
TRBV30	NA	TRBJ2-7	CAWRDYEQYF
TRBV19	NA	TRBJ1-2	CASSISPGLYGYTF
TRBV5-4	NA	TRBJ1-1	CASSQPGTGMSNTEAFF
TRBV7-2	NA	TRBJ2-3	CASSLGRGTAADTQYF
TRBV7-2	NA	TRBJ2-2	CASSLVTSANTGELFF
TRBV7-7	NA	TRBJ2-1	CASSLGQSNEQFF
TRBV6-2/TRBV6-3	NA	TRBJ1-1	CASSYSYTNAEAFF
TRBV19	NA	TRBJ1-5	CASSPPLNDWHYPPQHF